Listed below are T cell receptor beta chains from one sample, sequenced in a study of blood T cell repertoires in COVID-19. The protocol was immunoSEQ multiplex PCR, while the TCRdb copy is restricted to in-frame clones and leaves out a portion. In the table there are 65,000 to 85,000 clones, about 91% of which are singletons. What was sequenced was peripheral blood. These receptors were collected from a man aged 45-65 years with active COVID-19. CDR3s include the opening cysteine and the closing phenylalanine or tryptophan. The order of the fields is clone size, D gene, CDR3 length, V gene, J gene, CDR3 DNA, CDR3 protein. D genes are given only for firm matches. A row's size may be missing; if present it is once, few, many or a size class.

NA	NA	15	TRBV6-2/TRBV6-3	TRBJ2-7	TGTGCCAGCAGTTACTTGGTCCGTCCTAATCCCGAGCAGTACTTC	CASSYLVRPNPEQYF
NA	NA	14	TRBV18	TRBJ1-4	TGTGCCAGCTCACCATCAGGGGATAATGAAAAACTGTTTTTT	CASSPSGDNEKLFF
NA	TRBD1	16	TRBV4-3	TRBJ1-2	TGCGCCAGTCAGGCGGGGCCCGAGGACAGGGGCTATGGCTACACCTTC	CASQAGPEDRGYGYTF
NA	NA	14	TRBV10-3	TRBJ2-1	TGTGCCATCAGTGATCGGGGAGGCAACAATGAGCAGTTCTTC	CAISDRGGNNEQFF
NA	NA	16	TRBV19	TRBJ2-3	TGTGCCAGTACTTCCCTCCGGCGGGGAGGCACAGATACGCAGTATTTT	CASTSLRRGGTDTQYF
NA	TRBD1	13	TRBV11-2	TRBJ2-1	TGTGCCAGCACCGCACAGGGGGCCGATGAGCAGTTCTTC	CASTAQGADEQFF
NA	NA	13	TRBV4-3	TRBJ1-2	TGCGCCAGCAGCTATGCGGGGGTACATGGCTACACCTTC	CASSYAGVHGYTF
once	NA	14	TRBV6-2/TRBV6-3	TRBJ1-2	TGTGCCAGCAGCACCAGAGCGTCGAACTATGGCTACACCTTC	CASSTRASNYGYTF
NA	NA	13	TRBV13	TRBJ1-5	TGTGCCAGCAGCTTAAACAGAGATCAGCCCCAGCATTTT	CASSLNRDQPQHF
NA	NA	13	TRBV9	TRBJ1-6	TGTGCCAGCAGCGTTAACCGGGATTCACCCCTCCACTTT	CASSVNRDSPLHF
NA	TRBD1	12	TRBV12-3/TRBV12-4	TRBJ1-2	TGTGCCAGCAGGGAGGGGGCGCTTGGCTACACCTTC	CASREGALGYTF
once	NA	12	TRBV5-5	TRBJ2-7	TGTGCCAGCAGCGAGATGTATTACGAGCAGTACTTC	CASSEMYYEQYF
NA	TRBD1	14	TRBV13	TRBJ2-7	TGTGCCAGCAGCTCCGGGACAGATGCGGTGGAGCAGTACTTC	CASSSGTDAVEQYF
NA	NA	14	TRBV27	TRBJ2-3	TGTGCCAGCGGCGTAGGGACTCCCACAGATACGCAGTATTTT	CASGVGTPTDTQYF
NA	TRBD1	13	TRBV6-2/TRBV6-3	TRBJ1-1	TGTGCCAGCAGCCGGGACAGGGCGGCTGAAGCTTTCTTT	CASSRDRAAEAFF
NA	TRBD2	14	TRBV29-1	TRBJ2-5	TGCAGCGCAGGACTAGCGGGGGGGTTAGAGACCCAGTACTTC	CSAGLAGGLETQYF
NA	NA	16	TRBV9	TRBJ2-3	TGTGCCAGCAGCGTAGAGGGACTTCGGCCCCCGGGAACGCAGTATTTT	CASSVEGLRPPGTQYF
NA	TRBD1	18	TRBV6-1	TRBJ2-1	TGTGCCAGCAGTGAATATCCGGGGACAGGGTCATCGCGCAATGAGCAGTTCTTC	CASSEYPGTGSSRNEQFF
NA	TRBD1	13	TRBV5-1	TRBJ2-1	TGCGCCAGCAGCTCAGACAGGGACAATGAGCAGTTCTTC	CASSSDRDNEQFF
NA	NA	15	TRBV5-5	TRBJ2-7	TGTGCCAGCAGCGCAGGGTTTGGCAGGGGCTACGAGCAGTACTTC	CASSAGFGRGYEQYF
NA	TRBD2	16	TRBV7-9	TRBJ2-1	TGTGCCAGCAGCTTAGAGGCTAGCGGGGACTACAATGAGCAGTTCTTC	CASSLEASGDYNEQFF
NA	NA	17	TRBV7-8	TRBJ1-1	TGTGCCAGCAGCCGAACACAGGGACCAGGGTCGTTCACTGAAGCTTTCTTT	CASSRTQGPGSFTEAFF
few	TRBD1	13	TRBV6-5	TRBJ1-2	TGTGCCAGCAGTAGGACAGGGGGCTATGGCTACACCTTC	CASSRTGGYGYTF
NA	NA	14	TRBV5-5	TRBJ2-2	TGTGCCAGCAGCTTGGTGCTAGGAACCGGGGAGCTGTTTTTT	CASSLVLGTGELFF
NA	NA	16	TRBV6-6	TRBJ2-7	TGTGCCAGCAGTCCCCCTGGAGCTAGAAACTCCTACGAGCAGTACTTC	CASSPPGARNSYEQYF
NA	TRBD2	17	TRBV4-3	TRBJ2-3	TGCGCCAGCAGCCCAATTACCGGGACTAGAGTCGGAGATACGCAGTATTTT	CASSPITGTRVGDTQYF
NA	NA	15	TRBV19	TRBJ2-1	TGTGCCAGTAATGGTAGGGGCGACACCTACAATGAGCAGTTCTTC	CASNGRGDTYNEQFF
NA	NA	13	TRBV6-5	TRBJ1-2	TGTGCCAGCAGAGAGACAGCCTACTATGGCTACACCTTC	CASRETAYYGYTF
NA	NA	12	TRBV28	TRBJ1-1	TGTGCCAGCAGTTTAGCCCGGATCCCGAGGGTCTTT	CASSLARIPRVF
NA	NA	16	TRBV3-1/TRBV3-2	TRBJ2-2	TGTGCCAGCAGCCTCAGAGGAGGGGGCGGGACCGGGGAGCTGTTTTTT	CASSLRGGGGTGELFF
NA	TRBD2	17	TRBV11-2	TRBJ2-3	TGTGCCAGCAGCTTAGGGTCTAGCGGGGGGAGAACAGATACGCAGTATTTT	CASSLGSSGGRTDTQYF
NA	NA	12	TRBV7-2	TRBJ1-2	TGTGCCAGCAGCTTAACAGGCTATGGCTACACCTTC	CASSLTGYGYTF
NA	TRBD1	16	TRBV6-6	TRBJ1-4	TGTGCCAGCAGTTACGGGGAGGACAGGGGGTTTGAAAAACTGTTTTTT	CASSYGEDRGFEKLFF
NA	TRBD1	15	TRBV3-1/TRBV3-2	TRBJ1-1	TGTGCCAGCAGCCAAGATCTGACAGGGAGACCCGAAGCTTTCTTT	CASSQDLTGRPEAFF
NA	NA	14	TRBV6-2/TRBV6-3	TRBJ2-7	TGTGCCAGCAGTTACCCGGGGACACCTTACGAGCAGTACTTC	CASSYPGTPYEQYF
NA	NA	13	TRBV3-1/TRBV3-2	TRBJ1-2	TGTGCCAGCAGCCAAGTGGCATACTATGGCTACACCTTC	CASSQVAYYGYTF
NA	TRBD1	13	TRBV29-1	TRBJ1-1	TGCAGCGTTAAGACAGGGTTGGTCACTGAAGCTTTCTTT	CSVKTGLVTEAFF
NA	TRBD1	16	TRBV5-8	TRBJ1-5	TGTGCCAGCAGTCCGGGAGGACAGGGGAGCAATCAGCCCCAGCATTTT	CASSPGGQGSNQPQHF
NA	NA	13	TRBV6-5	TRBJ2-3	TGTGCCAGCATTAAAACGGGGAGCTTGGCGCAGTATTTT	CASIKTGSLAQYF